This entry describes one T cell receptor beta chain. The antigen it binds to is not known. No base-level quality is on record; no much larger clone is a single base apart. According to the germline V gene, CDR1 reads SGHDT and CDR2 reads YYEEEE. Relative to germline, V is 4 bases shorter and J is 5 bases shorter, with 12 bases between their ends. From its cysteine to its phenylalanine, the CDR3 spans 13 amino acids. The read is trimmed to its CDR3 DNA, 39 bases read in frame from base 1. The library relied on 5' RACE. Instrument used: NextSeq 500. To correct for sequencing error and PCR bias, the TCR library protocol tagged individual cDNA molecules with unique molecular identifiers. TCR alpha and beta chains were both sequenced, and the abundances of alpha and beta sequences in each sample were closely correlated with each other. In the original analysis: Decombinator V4 was used to annotate the V gene, J gene and CDR3 of the TCR sequences. Expanded TCRs were defined as changing significantly between any two time points under a Poisson model with p below 0.0001. TCR abundances were normalised to the total number of TCRs sequenced per sample and were expressed as counts per million. TRAV1-2 paired with TRAJ12, TRAJ20 or TRAJ33 defined MAIT TCRs, while TRAV10 paired with TRAJ18 defined iNKT TCRs. A search of VDJdb, accessed on 1 November 2021, was run for TCRs annotated to CMV, EBV and SARS-CoV-2, with TCRs annotated for multiple antigens excluded. The public reads were reprocessed in TCRdb via fastp at Q25 and MiXCR, keeping in-frame beta chains. Each entry merges the rows of one CDR3 protein and shows their most common DNA and genes. The V and J calls, along with clone size, are taken from TCRdb and not from the paper's own processing. This sample lists under 85,000 distinct CDR3 sequences; 9.5% to 15% were detected once. Around 1.1% of the sample is held by the ten biggest clonotypes.

The sample belongs to a study of early T cells in non-severe SARS-CoV-2 infection (dated by TCRdb to 2020 to 2022). Broadly, across the study: Bulk RNA from unsorted whole blood was used for TCR sequencing, so alpha and beta chains could not be paired. Overall study outcomes, separate from this receptor: VDJdb matching was skewed toward anti-spike CD8 responses, so virus-specific expansions were likely underestimated and private and CD4 specificities were missed.

This was a case-control study nested in a cohort of healthcare workers in London, UK, who had nasopharyngeal swab PCR tests and blood samples taken every week. Healthcare workers were recruited between 23 and 31 March 2020, during the week of the UK lockdown, and were followed weekly for up to roughly 15 weeks. The chain couples TRBV5-6 to TRBJ1-1, with an unclear D gene assignment. The receptor was isolated from an adult who was a healthcare worker with PCR-confirmed SARS-CoV-2 infection or an uninfected control (not recorded which). Sample: whole blood. The encoded CDR3 is CASSPGLRTEAFF. The nucleotide sequence is TGTGCCAGCAGCCCTGGTCTGAGGACTGAAGCTTTCTTT.